One sample yielded the 10 T cell receptor beta chains listed below, sequenced in a study of T cell responses to AZD1222 COVID-19 vaccine. Only in-frame clones appear in the TCRdb table, and some are missing; sequencing was by immunoSEQ multiplex PCR. Of 95,000 to 150,000 clones in the sample, 65% to 90% were seen once. The input for sequencing was peripheral blood, taken on day 0 of AZD1222 vaccination. The receptors were gathered from an adult in good health.

The J gene is TRBJ1-2, the V gene TRBV6-5, with TRBD1 as a possible D gene (5 bases). The length of the CDR3 is 14 residues. The germline V gene has CDR1 MNHEY and CDR2 SVGAGI. Trimming stripped 6 bases from V and 4 bases from J, with 15 bases between. The CDR3 loop is CASSKGGEVYGYTF. The CDR3 nucleotides are TGTGCCAGCAGCAAAGGAGGGGAGGTCTATGGCTACACCTTC.

The genes are TRBV7-9 and TRBJ1-2; no firm D call. The CDR3 extends over 14 amino acids. Between the trimmed V and J ends, which lost 5 bases and 0 bases, there was a span of 10 bases. Germline CDR1 is SEHNR and CDR2 is FQNEAQ (reference sequence). CDR3 in DNA: TGTGCCAGCAGCCCAGGAGGTCCTAACTATGGCTACACCTTC. Its translation is CASSPGGPNYGYTF.

V gene TRBV11-3 combines with J gene TRBJ2-7; TRBD2 might be the D (5 bases). Germline V gene data show CDR1 as SGHNT and CDR2 as YENEEA. The V and J ends lost 1 base and 5 bases respectively, with 6 bases between them. The CDR3 runs 12 residues. CDR3 region: CASSLGTDEQYF. In nucleotides, the CDR3 is TGTGCCAGCAGCTTAGGGACTGACGAGCAGTACTTC.

J is TRBJ2-7 and V is TRBV28; D unclear. The CDR3 is 12 amino acids. The ends were cut back, 4 bases at V and 5 bases at J, with 9 bases in the middle. Looked up from germline, CDR1 is MDHEN and CDR2 is SYDVKM. CDR3 DNA: TGTGCCAGCAGTTCCACCCGGGACGAGCAGTACTTC. Amino acids: CASSSTRDEQYF.

V is TRBV7-6 and J is TRBJ1-2; D is perhaps TRBD1 (6 bases). CDR1 and CDR2 (germline): SGHVS, FNYEAQ. The V end lost 5 bases, the J end lost 8 bases, and 18 bases lay between the germline ends. This CDR3 spans 14 amino acids. The CDR3: CASSRGGGPGGYTF. The CDR3 bases are TGTGCCAGCAGCAGAGGGGGGGGCCCAGGGGGCTACACCTTC.

This clone was seen a single time. V gene TRBV3-1 (or the pseudogene TRBV3-2) combines with J gene TRBJ2-5, with a possible D match to TRBD2 (5 bases). CDR1 and CDR2 from the germline V gene are LGHDT and YNNKEL (reference sequence). This CDR3 comprises 14 residues. V was trimmed by 0 bases and J by 8 bases, leaving 13 bases between them. The DNA for the CDR3 is TGTGCCAGCAGCCAAGAAGCGACCCGGGGAACCCAGTACTTC. Amino acids: CASSQEATRGTQYF.

The chain recombines TRBV18 with TRBJ2-7; no definite D call. V lost 5 bases to trimming and J lost 9 bases, with 11 bases between them. Germline CDR1 and CDR2: KGHSH and LQKENI. The CDR3 has 11 amino acids. The CDR3 reads CASSSTLGQYF. In DNA, the CDR3 is TGTGCCAGCTCATCAACATTGGGGCAGTACTTC.

This clone was detected a few times. This sequence joins TRBV18 and TRBJ2-2, with 7 bases that match TRBD2. The CDR3 runs to 15 residues. The ends lost 2 bases at V and 4 bases at J; junction bases unmatched: 4. Germline V CDR1 and CDR2: KGHSH, LQKENI. The CDR3 coding sequence is TGTGCCAGCTCACCAAGCGGGACGCCCACCGGGGAGCTGTTTTTT. It is translated as CASSPSGTPTGELFF.

The chain joins TRBV5-1 to TRBJ2-3; D possibly corresponds to TRBD2 (6 bases). V lost 5 bases, J lost 0 bases, and 10 bases lay in between. The CDR3 has 14 amino acids. Germline lookup yields CDR1 SGHRS and CDR2 YFSETQ. The CDR3 sequence is CASRSGTSTDTQYF. In nucleotides, the CDR3 is TGCGCCAGCAGGTCAGGGACTAGCACAGATACGCAGTATTTT.

The chain couples TRBV7-6 to TRBJ2-5; D gene ambiguous. CDR3 length: 12 amino acids. CDR1 is SGHVS and CDR2 is FNYEAQ in the germline V gene. V was clipped by 2 bases and J by 5 bases, with 6 bases between them. CDR3 sequence reads: CASSLRGETQYF. As DNA, the CDR3 is TGTGCCAGCAGCTTAAGAGGCGAGACCCAGTACTTC.